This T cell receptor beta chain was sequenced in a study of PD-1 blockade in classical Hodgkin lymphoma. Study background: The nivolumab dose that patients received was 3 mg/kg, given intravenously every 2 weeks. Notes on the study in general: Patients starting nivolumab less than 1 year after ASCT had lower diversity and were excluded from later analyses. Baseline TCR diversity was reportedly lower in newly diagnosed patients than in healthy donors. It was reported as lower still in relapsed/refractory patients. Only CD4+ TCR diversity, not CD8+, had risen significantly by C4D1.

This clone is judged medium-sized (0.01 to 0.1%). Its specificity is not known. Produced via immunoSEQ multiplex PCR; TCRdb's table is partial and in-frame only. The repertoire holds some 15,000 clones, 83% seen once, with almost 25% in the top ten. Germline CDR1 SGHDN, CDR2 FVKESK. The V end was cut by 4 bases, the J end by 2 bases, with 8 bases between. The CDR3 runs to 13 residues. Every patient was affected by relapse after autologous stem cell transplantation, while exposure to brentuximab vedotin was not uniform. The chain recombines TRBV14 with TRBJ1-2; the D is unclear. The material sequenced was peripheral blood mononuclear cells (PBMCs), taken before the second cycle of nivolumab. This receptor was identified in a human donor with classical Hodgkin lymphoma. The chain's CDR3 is CASSPTENYGYTF. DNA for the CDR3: TGTGCCAGCAGCCCGACCGAAAACTATGGCTACACCTTC.